A selection of T cell receptor beta chains follows, all from one sample in a study of T cells after yellow fever vaccination. Via MiXCR, TCRdb re-called the 5' RACE reads, giving one row per CDR3 protein. The table shows about 220,000 distinct CDR3 sequences, with less than 7.5% occurring only once. Specimen: CD4+ T cells sorted from PBMCs, collected on the day of the yellow fever booster vaccination. The origin of the receptors is a man aged 25 to 45 who received the YFV17D yellow fever vaccine. CDR3s include the opening cysteine and the closing phenylalanine or tryptophan. The order of the fields is V gene, D gene, clone size, J gene, CDR3 protein, CDR3 DNA. D genes are given only for firm matches. For some rows the clone size is stated as once, few or many, or as a class when expanded; others skip it.

TRBV7-2,NA,many,TRBJ2-5,CASSWRGGYQETQYF,TGTGCCAGCAGCTGGAGGGGCGGCTACCAAGAGACCCAGTACTTC
TRBV6-5,TRBD1,few,TRBJ2-3,CASTYSGAGGVTDTQYF,TGTGCCAGCACCTACTCTGGAGCAGGGGGAGTCACAGATACGCAGTATTTT
TRBV7-8,NA,NA,TRBJ2-7,CASSFIRDPSYEQYF,TGTGCCAGCAGCTTTATCCGGGACCCCTCCTACGAGCAGTACTTC
TRBV7-8,TRBD2,few,TRBJ2-1,CASTPGLAEYNEQFF,TGTGCCAGCACCCCGGGACTAGCGGAATACAATGAGCAGTTCTTC
TRBV5-6,NA,NA,TRBJ2-1,CARGPGRSGRVTDAEQFF,TGTGCCAGGGGCCCCGGGCGCTCCGGCAGGGTTACGGACGCTGAGCAGTTCTTC
TRBV3-1,TRBD2,many,TRBJ2-7,CASSQASAGGFEQYF,TGTGCCAGCAGCCAAGCTTCTGCGGGAGGTTTCGAGCAGTACTTC
TRBV30,NA,many,TRBJ2-7,CAWSVGGNTYEQYF,TGTGCCTGGAGTGTAGGCGGGAACACCTACGAGCAGTACTTC
TRBV7-2,TRBD1,many,TRBJ1-6,CASSPGTGGSPLHF,TGTGCCAGCAGCCCCGGGACAGGGGGTTCACCCCTCCACTTT
TRBV7-6,NA,few,TRBJ2-1,CASSPPPAPGSNEQFF,TGTGCCAGCAGCCCCCCCCCTGCGCCAGGGAGCAATGAGCAGTTCTTC
TRBV4-3,NA,few,TRBJ2-7,CASSQDPLIEYEQYF,TGCGCCAGCAGCCAAGATCCCCTAATTGAATACGAGCAGTACTTC
TRBV9,NA,NA,TRBJ2-3,CASSVALRGGTDTQYF,TGTGCCAGCAGCGTAGCTCTGAGAGGGGGCACAGATACGCAGTATTTT
TRBV5-6,NA,many,TRBJ2-5,CASSLAGDEETQYF,TGTGCCAGCAGCTTGGCGGGAGACGAAGAGACCCAGTACTTC
TRBV7-3,NA,many,TRBJ2-5,CASSYARQETQYF,TGTGCCAGCAGCTACGCACGGCAAGAGACCCAGTACTTC
TRBV12-3/TRBV12-4,TRBD2,many,TRBJ2-7,CASSGLAGDEQYF,TGTGCCAGCAGCGGACTAGCGGGAGACGAGCAGTACTTC
TRBV7-2,NA,NA,TRBJ2-3,CASSSLLADITDTQYF,TGTGCCAGCAGCTCCCTACTAGCTGATATCACAGATACGCAGTATTTT
TRBV7-3,NA,few,TRBJ2-1,CASSFSSGPNEQFF,TGTGCCAGCAGCTTTTCCTCCGGACCCAATGAGCAGTTCTTC
TRBV12-3/TRBV12-4,TRBD1,NA,TRBJ2-3,CASSEGQGTDTQYF,TGTGCCAGCAGTGAAGGACAGGGCACAGATACGCAGTATTTT
TRBV11-2,NA,NA,TRBJ2-4,CASRGLIAKNIQYF,TGTGCCAGCAGGGGGCTAATAGCCAAAAACATTCAGTACTTC
TRBV5-1,TRBD1,NA,TRBJ2-2,CASSLARQGYSGKNTGELFF,TGCGCCAGCAGCTTGGCCCGACAGGGTTACTCGGGAAAGAACACCGGGGAGCTGTTTTTT
TRBV7-8,NA,many,TRBJ2-7,CASSSRWGNGYEQYF,TGTGCCAGCAGCTCCCGGTGGGGAAATGGTTACGAGCAGTACTTC
TRBV9,NA,NA,TRBJ2-1,CASSVWGSDEQFF,TGTGCCAGCAGCGTATGGGGATCAGATGAGCAGTTCTTC
TRBV7-9,NA,NA,TRBJ2-3,CASSSLSGTLTDTQYF,TGTGCCAGCAGCTCGCTTTCCGGGACATTAACAGATACGCAGTATTTT
TRBV24-1,TRBD1,NA,TRBJ2-1,CATSDLNVGQGAYNEQFF,TGTGCCACCAGTGATTTGAATGTGGGACAGGGTGCTTACAATGAGCAGTTCTTC
TRBV20-1,TRBD2,once,TRBJ2-7,CSAVPAGRSAYEQYF,TGCAGTGCGGTCCCAGCGGGACGCAGCGCCTACGAGCAGTACTTC
TRBV29-1,TRBD2,few,TRBJ2-3,CSVGLAGGPGDTQYF,TGCAGCGTTGGACTAGCGGGAGGGCCCGGAGATACGCAGTATTTT
TRBV15,TRBD2,many,TRBJ2-1,CATSREALAGETGEQFF,TGTGCCACCAGCAGAGAGGCCCTAGCGGGAGAAACTGGTGAGCAGTTCTTC
TRBV5-4,TRBD1,NA,TRBJ2-7,CASSFGYRGTYEQYF,TGTGCCAGCAGCTTTGGATACAGGGGAACCTACGAGCAGTACTTC
TRBV6-4,TRBD2,NA,TRBJ2-1,CASNGLAGGGGENNEQFF,TGTGCCAGCAATGGACTAGCGGGAGGGGGAGGGGAAAACAATGAGCAGTTCTTC
TRBV3-1,NA,few,TRBJ2-3,CASSTRGTQYF,TGTGCCAGCAGCACCAGAGGGACGCAGTATTTT
TRBV29-1,NA,many,TRBJ1-5,CSVAGGENQPQHF,TGCAGCGTTGCGGGAGGGGAAAATCAGCCCCAGCATTTT
TRBV13,NA,NA,TRBJ2-5,CASSQDLGRRQETQYF,TGTGCCAGCAGCCAGGACCTGGGACGTAGGCAAGAGACCCAGTACTTC
TRBV7-2,NA,many,TRBJ2-3,CASSFTWVKDTQYF,TGTGCCAGCAGCTTCACGTGGGTTAAAGATACGCAGTATTTT